This T cell receptor beta chain is drawn from a study of blood T cell repertoires in COVID-19. On the study more broadly: T cells, B-cell-depleted T cells, or PBMCs supplied cDNA or gDNA.

Here immunoSEQ multiplex PCR was the method, and the copy in TCRdb shows in-frame clones only, minus some. The table records about 230,000 clones, approximately 80% of them present only once. This TCR was recovered from a man in his forties with acute or convalescent COVID-19. Sequenced input: peripheral blood.

This CDR3 is CASSPLGLAGGPRDGELFF. CDR3 in DNA: TGTGCCAGCAGTCCCCTTGGGCTAGCGGGAGGGCCTAGGGACGGGGAGCTGTTTTTT. V usage is TRBV27 and J usage is TRBJ2-2; 12 bases agree with TRBD2. The CDR3 loop spans 19 amino acids. V lost 5 bases, J lost 7 bases, and 17 bases stayed unmatched. From germline, CDR1 is MNHEY and CDR2 SMNVEV (reference sequence).